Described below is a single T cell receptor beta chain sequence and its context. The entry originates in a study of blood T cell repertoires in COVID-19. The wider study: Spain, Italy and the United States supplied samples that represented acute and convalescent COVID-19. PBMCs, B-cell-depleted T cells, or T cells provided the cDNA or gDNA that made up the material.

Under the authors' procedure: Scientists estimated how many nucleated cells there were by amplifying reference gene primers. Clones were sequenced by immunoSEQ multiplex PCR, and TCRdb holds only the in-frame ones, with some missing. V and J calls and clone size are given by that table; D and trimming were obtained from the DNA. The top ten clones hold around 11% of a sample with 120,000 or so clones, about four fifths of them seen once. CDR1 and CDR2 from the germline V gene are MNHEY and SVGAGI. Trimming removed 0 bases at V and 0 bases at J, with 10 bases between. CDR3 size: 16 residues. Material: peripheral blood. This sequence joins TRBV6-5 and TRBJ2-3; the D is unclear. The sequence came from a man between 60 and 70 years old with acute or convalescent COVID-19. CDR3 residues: CASSYSYPVSTDTQYF. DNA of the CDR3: TGTGCCAGCAGTTACTCTTATCCGGTTAGCACAGATACGCAGTATTTT.